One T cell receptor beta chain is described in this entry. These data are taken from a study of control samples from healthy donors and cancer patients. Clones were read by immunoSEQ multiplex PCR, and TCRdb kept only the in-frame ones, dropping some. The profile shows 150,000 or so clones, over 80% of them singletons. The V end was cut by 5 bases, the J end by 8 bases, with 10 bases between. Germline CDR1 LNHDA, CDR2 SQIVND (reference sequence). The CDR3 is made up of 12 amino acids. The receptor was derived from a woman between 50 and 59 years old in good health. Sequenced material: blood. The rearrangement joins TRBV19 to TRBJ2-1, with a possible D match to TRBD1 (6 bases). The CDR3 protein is CASSPNRDEQFF. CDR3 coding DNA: TGTGCCAGTAGTCCTAACAGGGATGAGCAGTTCTTC.